The 27 T cell receptor beta chains presented below share a single source sample, sequenced in a study of identical twins. TCRdb re-called the 5' RACE reads through MiXCR, storing one row per CDR3 protein. Of 450,000 or so distinct CDR3 sequences in the sample, more than 13% were seen once. This same sample was also taken into another study, of yellow fever vaccine responses in identical twins.

The sequenced sample was CD4+ T cells sorted from blood. These receptors were obtained from a woman between 18 and 30 years old in good health.

The V call is TRBV11-3, the J call TRBJ2-3; 9 positions match TRBD2. There are 17 residues in the CDR3. CDR1 and CDR2 (germline): SGHNT, YENEEA. V was pared by 1 base and J by 8 bases, with 13 bases of the junction left unmatched. The CDR3 bases are TGTGCCAGCAGCTTAGGCGCGGCGGGAGGGCCAGGAGGTACGCAGTATTTT. Translation gives CASSLGAAGGPGGTQYF.

This clonotype was detected only a few times. This chain links TRBV6-1 with TRBJ2-7; TRBD1 matches at 8 bases. From germline, CDR1 is MNHNS and CDR2 SASEGT. This CDR3 comprises 15 residues. The V segment lost 6 bases and the J segment 6 bases; nucleotides outside the gene matches: 13. CDR3 amino acids: CASSQPGQGTFEQYF. CDR3 sequence (DNA): TGTGCCAGCAGCCAGCCCGGACAGGGAACTTTCGAGCAGTACTTC.

This clonotype has just a few counts. The rearrangement uses TRBV6-1 and TRBJ2-7, with TRBD2 identical over 8 bases. The ends lost 6 bases at V and 5 bases at J; junction bases unmatched: 12. The CDR3 spans 15 residues. The germline V gene encodes CDR1 MNHNS and CDR2 SASEGT. In DNA, the CDR3 is TGTGCCAGCAGCCCTCTTAGCGGGAACCGCCACGAGCAGTACTTC. Its protein product is CASSPLSGNRHEQYF.

At least ten counts were recorded for this clonotype. The CDR3 region has the DNA TGCGCCAGCAACCCCCGGGCTAGCGGCTACAATGAGCAGTTCTTC. Residues: CASNPRASGYNEQFF. This rearrangement joins TRBV5-1 to TRBJ2-1; 7 positions agree with TRBD2. The V segment lost 6 bases and the J segment 3 bases; nucleotides outside the gene matches: 9. Looked up from germline, CDR1 is SGHRS and CDR2 is YFSETQ. This CDR3 spans 15 amino acids. Together with reference TRBV5-1 and TRBJ2-1, the CDR3 gives the full variable domain: KAGVTQTPRYLIKTRGQQVTLSCSPISGHRSVSWYQQTPGQGLQFLFEYFSETQRNKGNFPGRFSGRQFSNSRSEMNVSTLELGDSALYLCASNPRASGYNEQFFGPGTRLTVL.

This clonotype was picked up a small number of times. This sequence joins TRBV28 and TRBJ2-3, with D maybe TRBD2 (6 bases). This CDR3 spans 15 amino acids. Germline loops: CDR1 MDHEN, CDR2 SYDVKM. V lost 6 bases and J 4 bases, leaving 17 bases between the germline ends. The CDR3, as DNA: TGTGCCAGCAGCCCGGGTACGCCGGGGGCAGATACGCAGTATTTT. This translates into CASSPGTPGADTQYF.

There are a few counts of this clonotype. The chain carries TRBV7-2 and TRBJ1-1, with D possibly TRBD1 on 5 matching bases. The CDR3 has 17 amino acids. V dropped 4 bases and J dropped 2 bases, with 20 bases sitting between them. CDR1 and CDR2 from the germline V gene are SGHTA and FQGNSA. The CDR3 nucleotides read TGTGCCAGCAGCTCCAAATTGGGACGGGGCGACAACACTGAAGCTTTCTTT. This encodes CASSSKLGRGDNTEAFF.

The V call is TRBV29-1, the J call TRBJ2-7; D gene unclear. The germline V gene has CDR1 SQVTM and CDR2 ANQGSEA. Deletions cut 3 bases from V and 3 bases from J, with 30 bases between. This CDR3 has 19 residues. The CDR3 sequence: CSVDRSRGLGPVLFYEQYF. The CDR3 nucleotides read TGCAGCGTTGACCGAAGCCGAGGCCTAGGACCCGTGCTTTTCTACGAGCAGTACTTC.

This clonotype has a handful of counts. The V and J genes are TRBV7-8 and TRBJ2-5; D uncertain. Germline lookup yields CDR1 SGHVS and CDR2 FQNEAQ. V was shortened by 3 bases and J by 5 bases, with 10 bases between the two germline ends. The CDR3 length is 13 residues. CDR3 nucleotides: TGTGCCAGCAGCTTTAAGGGCCGTGAGACCCAGTACTTC. Protein sequence: CASSFKGRETQYF.

At least ten counts were recorded for this clonotype. This chain uses TRBV15 with TRBJ2-1, with no clear D. V lost 0 bases to trimming and J lost 3 bases, with 9 bases between them. Germline CDR1 and CDR2: LNHNV and YYDKDF (reference sequence). CDR3 length equals 15 residues. CDR3 residues: CATSRDLEYYNEQFF. CDR3 DNA: TGTGCCACCAGCAGAGATCTCGAATACTACAATGAGCAGTTCTTC.

This clonotype has ten or more counts. The V and J genes are TRBV2 and TRBJ2-1; D not certain. The V gene's germline CDR1 is SNHLY and CDR2 FYNNEI. The CDR3 consists of 14 residues. V was shortened by 7 bases and J by 9 bases, with 19 bases between the two germline ends. CDR3 loop: CASTSSIGRTEQFF. In nucleotides, the CDR3 is TGTGCCAGCACTTCCTCAATCGGTAGGACTGAGCAGTTCTTC.

This clonotype was counted ten times or more. The rearrangement links TRBV27 to TRBJ2-2, with 8 bases identical to TRBD1. The CDR3 covers 18 residues. The V segment lost 5 bases and the J segment 6 bases; nucleotides outside the gene matches: 17. CDR1 is MNHEY, CDR2 SMNVEV, per germline (reference sequence). CDR3 sequence: CASSTRTGLKIRAGELFF. The CDR3 coding sequence is TGTGCCAGCAGTACGAGGACAGGGTTGAAGATAAGAGCCGGGGAGCTGTTTTTT.

In its sample, this clonotype was seen many times. This sequence joins TRBV19 and TRBJ2-1, with D possibly matching TRBD1 (5 bases). Germline assignment: CDR1 LNHDA and CDR2 SQIVND (reference sequence). The V and J ends lost 3 bases and 4 bases respectively, with 10 bases between them. This CDR3 contains 14 residues. CDR3 in DNA: TGTGCCAGTAGTATCGTCCAGGGATACAATGAGCAGTTCTTC. Protein: CASSIVQGYNEQFF.

V is TRBV5-1 and J is TRBJ2-5; 7 bases are shared with TRBD1. With V trimmed by 8 bases and J by 5 bases, 12 bases remained unmatched. The CDR3 is 14 residues long. Germline V gives CDR1 SGHRS, CDR2 YFSETQ. The CDR3 DNA sequence: TGCGCCAGTTGTCTCCAGGGGGAAGCGGAGACCCAGTACTTC. This encodes CASCLQGEAETQYF.

This clonotype was picked up a small number of times. The chain combines TRBV4-1 with TRBJ1-6; possible D gene TRBD1, 6 bases. V lost 2 bases to trimming and J lost 7 bases, with 12 bases between them. The CDR3 extends over 15 amino acids. CDR1 MGHRA and CDR2 YSYEKL come from the germline V gene. The CDR3 region has the DNA TGCGCCAGCAGCCAATATGGACAGCTAAATTCACCCCTCCACTTT. It yields the protein CASSQYGQLNSPLHF.

The chain is built from TRBV29-1 and TRBJ2-1; D gene ambiguous. The V end lost 6 bases, the J end lost 7 bases, and 10 bases lay between the germline ends. Germline loops: CDR1 SQVTM, CDR2 ANQGSEA. The CDR3 is 11 amino acids. CDR3 nucleotides: TGCAGCGTCGACCGTAAGAATGAGCAGTTCTTC. As protein: CSVDRKNEQFF.

This clonotype was found a few times. The V gene is TRBV2, the J gene TRBJ2-7, with 12 bases that match TRBD1. Germline V CDR1 and CDR2: SNHLY, FYNNEI. This CDR3 is built from 17 residues. Trimming cost V 0 bases and J 3 bases; bases outside gene matches: 6. The CDR3 loop is CASSEALGTGGLYEQYF. The CDR3 nucleotides are TGTGCCAGCAGTGAAGCGCTTGGGACAGGGGGCCTCTACGAGCAGTACTTC.

The rearrangement joins TRBV7-8 to TRBJ1-6; D call uncertain. Per the germline V gene, CDR1 is SGHVS and CDR2 is FQNEAQ. This CDR3 is built from 16 residues. The V end lost 4 bases, the J end lost 8 bases, and 18 bases lay between the germline ends. CDR3 loop: CASSSPTGVRHSPLHF. For the CDR3, the DNA is TGTGCCAGCAGCTCCCCTACGGGAGTTCGCCATTCACCCCTCCACTTT.

V gene TRBV6-1 combines with J gene TRBJ2-7, with a tentative D call TRBD2 (5 bases). Germline V CDR1 and CDR2: MNHNS, SASEGT. The CDR3 runs 15 residues. Trimming removed 6 bases from V and 5 bases from J, with 20 bases in between. The CDR3 bases are TGTGCCAGCAGAGCCCTAGCAAGGGCACGAGACGAGCAGTACTTC. Translated: CASRALARARDEQYF.

The chain has TRBV15 and TRBJ2-1; 7 nucleotides align to TRBD1. The CDR3 length is 12 residues. J lost 11 bases, V lost 10 bases, and 11 bases had no gene match. The germline gives CDR1 LNHNV, CDR2 YYDKDF (reference sequence). This CDR3 is CASSRDRYKQFF. The CDR3, as DNA: TGTGCCAGCAGTCGGGACAGATATAAGCAGTTCTTC.

V gene TRBV28 combines with J gene TRBJ2-2, with a possible D match to TRBD2 (5 bases). Trimming pared 6 bases from V and 4 bases from J, leaving 12 bases between. Germline-derived CDR1 and CDR2 are MDHEN and SYDVKM. This CDR3 spans 14 amino acids. CDR3 loop: CASRSPGSTGELFF. CDR3 in DNA: TGTGCCAGCAGGAGTCCGGGGAGCACCGGGGAGCTGTTTTTT.

The chain employs TRBV29-1 and TRBJ2-7; D might be TRBD1 (5 bases). V was shortened by 4 bases and J by 2 bases, with 9 bases between the two germline ends. The CDR3 covers 12 residues. Germline lookup yields CDR1 SQVTM and CDR2 ANQGSEA. The CDR3 DNA is TGCAGCGTTGGACAGTTACCCTACGAGCAGTACTTC. Translating gives CSVGQLPYEQYF.

Here the CDR3 reads CASSAEGGSYNEQFF. In nucleotides, the CDR3 is TGCGCCAGCAGCGCTGAGGGGGGTTCCTACAATGAGCAGTTCTTC. The chain uses TRBV5-1 and TRBJ2-1; perhaps D is TRBD1 or TRBD2 (6 bases each). V was shortened by 4 bases and J by 1 base, with 12 bases between the two germline ends. Looked up from germline, CDR1 is SGHRS and CDR2 is YFSETQ. The CDR3 totals 15 residues.

The chain links TRBV18 to TRBJ1-1, with D possibly being TRBD1 (6 bases). The CDR3 contains 13 residues. The germline V gene has CDR1 KGHSH and CDR2 LQKENI. The V gene lost 1 base and the J gene lost 8 bases, with 11 bases spanning the gap. The CDR3 DNA follows: TGTGCCAGCTCACCACTTCAGGGGAGAGAAGCTTTCTTT. Protein product: CASSPLQGREAFF.

The chain carries TRBV7-2 and TRBJ2-7; 9 bases line up with TRBD2. The V gene's germline CDR1 is SGHTA and CDR2 FQGNSA. The length of the CDR3 is 15 residues. With V trimmed by 5 bases and J by 7 bases, 12 bases remained unmatched. CDR3 sequence: CASSVPSGMAHEQYF. The CDR3 DNA is TGTGCCAGCAGCGTCCCTAGCGGGATGGCCCATGAGCAGTACTTC.

The chain uses TRBV27 and TRBJ1-1; D unresolved. Germline CDR1 and CDR2: MNHEY and SMNVEV (reference sequence). Trimming left V 2 bases short and J 1 base short, with 14 bases between. This CDR3 contains 16 residues. The CDR3 here is CASSLAPPVKNTEAFF. CDR3 DNA sequence: TGTGCCAGCAGTTTAGCCCCCCCGGTAAAGAACACTGAAGCTTTCTTT.

The V call is TRBV20-1, the J call TRBJ1-2, with D hard to call. The V end was cut by 1 base, the J end by 2 bases, with 8 bases between. Germline V gene lookup returns CDR1 DFQATT and CDR2 SNEGSKA (reference sequence). The CDR3 length is 13 residues. For the CDR3, the DNA is TGCAGTGCTAGAGTTGCAGAAAACTATGGCTACACCTTC. Its protein product is CSARVAENYGYTF.

At least ten counts were recorded for this clonotype. DNA for the CDR3: TGTGCCAGCAGTTCAGAGGGTGGCTACACCTTC. It encodes CASSSEGGYTF. The J gene is TRBJ1-2, the V gene TRBV12-3 or TRBV12-4; D call uncertain. V was pared by 4 bases and J by 7 bases, with 7 bases between. This CDR3 is 11 amino acids long.